This paragraph covers one T cell receptor (beta chain) sequence. The CDR3 has 13 residues. V dropped 4 bases and J dropped 6; count of bases not matched to a gene: 2. The germline CDR1 and CDR2 sequences are SGHRS and YFSETQ. CD4+CD45RO+CD25- cells were isolated as memory CD4+ T cells. Constant-region reverse primers amplified full-length variable regions, followed by semi-nested Nested Universal Primer A PCR. TCRdb re-analysed the 5' RACE reads in MiXCR, keeping a single row per CDR3 protein. Of about 32,000 distinct CDR3 sequences in the sample, approximately 25% are singletons; the top ten hold roughly 4%.

The receptor comes from a female donor with breast cancer. Sequenced sample: memory CD4+ T cells sorted from blood. The subset denotes: memory CD4+ T cells, CD4+CD45RO+CD25-. The gene calls are TRBV5-1 and TRBJ2-3; TRBD1 matches 10 bases. CDR3 DNA: TGCGCCAGCAGCGGGGACAGGGGTGATACGCAGTATTTT. It translates to CASSGDRGDTQYF.